The 25 T cell receptor beta chains listed next were all sequenced from one sample in a study of cytomegalovirus exposure and HLA in healthy donors. 60 Vbeta and 13 Jbeta primers were used in PCR. Sequenced by immunoSEQ multiplex PCR; TCRdb stores in-frame clones only, minus some. The sample shows around 67,000 clones, approximately 80% of them seen only once. Sequencing was done on a sample of PBMCs. Every receptor here comes from a man between 18 and 29 years old in good health and CMV-seropositive.

The chain uses TRBV6-1 and TRBJ1-2; 8 bases agree with TRBD1. V lost 4 bases, J lost 4 bases, and 5 bases stayed unmatched. The CDR3 is made up of 14 amino acids. Germline CDR1 is MNHNS and CDR2 is SASEGT. Written as DNA, the CDR3 is TGTGCCAGCAGTGTTAATACAGGGGGCTATGGCTACACCTTC. Protein product: CASSVNTGGYGYTF.

This clone came up a few times. This chain connects TRBV6-1 to TRBJ1-1; D may be TRBD1 (6 bases). Trimming removed 4 bases at V and 3 bases at J, with 12 bases between. The CDR3 runs to 14 residues. Germline CDR1 is MNHNS and CDR2 is SASEGT. The CDR3: CASSVQGFDTEAFF. The DNA for the CDR3 is TGTGCCAGCAGTGTTCAGGGGTTTGACACTGAAGCTTTCTTT.

The chain recombines TRBV7-2 with TRBJ1-1; D perhaps matches TRBD1 (5 bases). The V end lost 1 base, the J end lost 6 bases, and 6 bases lay between the germline ends. This CDR3 is built from 12 residues. The germline gives CDR1 SGHTA, CDR2 FQGNSA. CDR3 nucleotide sequence: TGTGCCAGCAGCTTAGGGGGCCCTGAAGCTTTCTTT. As protein: CASSLGGPEAFF.

The chain is built from TRBV5-1 and TRBJ1-1; D call uncertain. Germline V lookup: CDR1 SGHRS, CDR2 YFSETQ. V lost 2 bases and J 0 bases, leaving 8 bases between the germline ends. This CDR3 is built from 14 residues. The CDR3 sequence: CASSLNSMNTEAFF. As DNA, the CDR3 is TGCGCCAGCAGCTTAAACAGTATGAACACTGAAGCTTTCTTT.

The genes are TRBV6-5 and TRBJ1-1; D uncertain. V was cut by 4 bases and J by 3 bases, with 9 bases left in between. Per germline, CDR1 MNHEY and CDR2 SVGAGI. This CDR3 contains 13 residues. In DNA, the CDR3 is TGTGCCAGCAGTTCCGACGACTACACTGAAGCTTTCTTT. This encodes CASSSDDYTEAFF.

Written as DNA, the CDR3 is TGTGCCAGCAGCCAGGGACAGGACTACAATGAGCAGTTCTTC. It is translated as CASSQGQDYNEQFF. The gene calls are TRBV6-6 and TRBJ2-1; 8 bases map to TRBD1. The CDR3 contains 14 residues. CDR1 and CDR2 from the germline V gene are MNHNY and SVGAGI (reference sequence). The V and J ends lost 6 bases and 3 bases, in that order; junction bases with no gene match: 4.

V usage is TRBV30 and J usage is TRBJ2-4; no definite D call. The CDR3 is 13 residues long. The V end lost 5 bases, the J end lost 5 bases, and 13 bases lay between the germline ends. Germline V gives CDR1 GTSNPN, CDR2 SVGIG (reference sequence). CDR3 bases: TGTGCCTGGTCGTCAAGCACCCAAAACATTCAGTACTTC. Translation: CAWSSSTQNIQYF.

The genes are TRBV4-1 and TRBJ1-2, with 7 bases that match TRBD1. The CDR3 runs to 15 residues. V was pared by 7 bases and J by 4 bases, with 12 bases of the junction left unmatched. Germline CDR1 and CDR2: MGHRA and YSYEKL. The CDR3 sequence: CASTPPGTATYGYTF. CDR3 bases: TGCGCCAGCACCCCCCCCGGGACAGCGACCTATGGCTACACCTTC.

The chain joins TRBV28 to TRBJ2-3; perhaps TRBD1 as D (6 bases). Looked up from germline, CDR1 is MDHEN and CDR2 is SYDVKM. With 7 bases removed from V and 2 bases from J, the gap between germline ends came to 10 bases. The CDR3 sequence is 13 residues long. The CDR3 nucleotides read TGTGCCAGCACCAGGACAGCCACAGATACGCAGTATTTT. Translating it yields CASTRTATDTQYF.

This rearrangement joins TRBV30 to TRBJ2-7; 10 bases map to TRBD1. Looked up from germline, CDR1 is GTSNPN and CDR2 is SVGIG (reference sequence). The V and J ends lost 0 bases and 7 bases, in that order; junction bases with no gene match: 6. The CDR3 totals 14 residues. CDR3 sequence: CAWSVRQGAGEQYF. The CDR3 DNA reads TGTGCCTGGAGTGTACGACAGGGGGCGGGAGAGCAGTACTTC.

This clone has only one observation. CDR3 sequence: CASRGGNTEAFF. The CDR3 DNA follows: TGCGCCAGCAGAGGGGGGAACACTGAAGCTTTCTTT. The chain combines TRBV4-1 with TRBJ1-1; the D gene is possibly TRBD1 (6 bases). V was cut by 6 bases and J by 1 base, with 6 bases left in between. This CDR3 has 12 amino acids. Per germline, CDR1 MGHRA and CDR2 YSYEKL.

The genes are TRBV5-1 and TRBJ2-1, with 12 positions matching TRBD2. Trimming took 3 bases from V and 2 from J; bases not matched to a gene: 6. Germline V lookup: CDR1 SGHRS, CDR2 YFSETQ. The CDR3 totals 17 residues. The CDR3 loop is CASSSTSGRRTYNEQFF. The CDR3 coding sequence is TGCGCCAGCAGCTCCACTAGCGGGAGGAGGACCTACAATGAGCAGTTCTTC.

The genes are TRBV4-2 and TRBJ1-1; D remains unclear. The CDR3 length is 15 residues. CDR1 is LGHNA and CDR2 is YNFKEQ in the germline V gene. The V end lost 1 base, the J end lost 1 base, and 10 bases lay between the germline ends. The CDR3 DNA sequence: TGTGCCAGCAGCCAAGCCGACAAACAGAACACTGAAGCTTTCTTT. It translates to CASSQADKQNTEAFF.

Details on this clone: Because the CDR3's place on the DNA is in doubt, the DNA is left out and the CDR3 is given as listed by TCRdb. V and J are TRBV6-1 and TRBJ1-1; the table names TRBD1, a call not compared with the DNA. The CDR3 has 14 residues if both end residues are counted. The germline gives CDR1 MNHNS, CDR2 SASEGT. The CDR3: CASSFGPGDTEAFF.

The chain joins TRBV30 to TRBJ2-3; D unclear. The CDR3 runs to 12 residues. Looked up from germline, CDR1 is GTSNPN and CDR2 is SVGIG (reference sequence). The V and J ends lost 3 bases and 4 bases respectively, with 8 bases between them. CDR3 sequence reads: CAWSRHPDTQYF. The CDR3 coding sequence is TGTGCCTGGAGCAGACACCCAGATACGCAGTATTTT. The variable domain in full, with the rest retrieved from reference TRBV30 and TRBJ2-3, is SQTIHQWPATLVQPVGSPLSLECTVEGTSNPNLYWYRQAAGRGLQLLFYSVGIGQISSEVPQNLSASRPQDRQFILSSKKLLLSDSGFYLCAWSRHPDTQYFGPGTRLTVL.

The rearrangement uses TRBV4-1 and TRBJ2-4; 10 bases fit TRBD2. Unmatched junction bases numbered 0, after V lost 1 base and J lost 0 bases. Germline-derived CDR1 and CDR2 are MGHRA and YSYEKL. The CDR3 has 16 residues. DNA for the CDR3: TGCGCCAGCAGCCAAGGACTAGCGGGAGCCAAAAACATTCAGTACTTC. Amino acids: CASSQGLAGAKNIQYF.

This clone has only one observation. This chain uses TRBV7-2 with TRBJ1-6, with D maybe TRBD1 (6 bases). V lost 1 base to trimming and J lost 7 bases, with 11 bases between them. This CDR3 region has 15 residues. CDR1 is SGHTA, CDR2 FQGNSA, per germline. The CDR3 region is CASSLEGTINSPLHF. The CDR3 DNA follows: TGTGCCAGCAGCTTAGAGGGGACAATAAATTCACCCCTCCACTTT.

The chain couples TRBV19 to TRBJ1-5; D gene unclear. Germline V lookup: CDR1 LNHDA, CDR2 SQIVND (reference sequence). Trimming took 1 base from V and 7 from J, leaving 8 bases between them. This CDR3 contains 13 residues. This chain's CDR3 is CASSIGGGQPQHF. The CDR3 DNA sequence: TGTGCCAGTAGTATAGGAGGAGGGCAGCCCCAGCATTTT.

The chain is built from TRBV4-2 and TRBJ2-2; 9 positions match TRBD2. Germline loops: CDR1 LGHNA, CDR2 YNFKEQ. V dropped 4 bases and J dropped 2; count of bases not matched to a gene: 2. The CDR3 sequence is 15 residues long. Here the CDR3 DNA reads TGTGCCAGCAGCCGACTAGCGGACAACACCGGGGAGCTGTTTTTT. It specifies CASSRLADNTGELFF.

The chain has TRBV13 and TRBJ2-2, with TRBD2 matching over 7 bases. This CDR3 contains 13 residues. CDR1 and CDR2 (germline): PRHDT, FYEKMQ (reference sequence). DNA for the CDR3: TGTGCTCAGAGCCAGCGGGGCACCGGGGAGCTGTTTTTT. It codes for CAQSQRGTGELFF.

The chain links TRBV6-5 to TRBJ2-3, with TRBD1 as a possible D gene (5 bases). Trimming took 5 bases from V and 0 from J, leaving 12 bases between them. CDR1 is MNHEY and CDR2 is SVGAGI in the germline V gene. The CDR3 contains 15 residues. The CDR3 protein is CASSQGVFSTDTQYF. The CDR3 region has the DNA TGTGCCAGCAGTCAAGGGGTGTTTAGCACAGATACGCAGTATTTT.

This clone came up once. V and J are TRBV28 and TRBJ2-7; 7 bases align to TRBD2. Per the germline V gene, CDR1 is MDHEN and CDR2 is SYDVKM. The CDR3 is 13 amino acids. V was clipped by 6 bases and J by 6 bases; unmatched bases: 8. CDR3 sequence reads: CASSLSGISEQYF. The CDR3, as DNA: TGTGCCAGCAGCCTCAGCGGGATCTCCGAGCAGTACTTC.

The chain combines TRBV4-1 with TRBJ1-2; 12 positions match TRBD1. J gave up 6 bases and V 4 bases, and 3 bases lay outside the gene matches. The CDR3 extends over 14 amino acids. Germline lookup yields CDR1 MGHRA and CDR2 YSYEKL. In DNA, the CDR3 is TGCGCCAGCAGCCCGGGACAGGGGGCTGATGGCTACACCTTC. Protein product: CASSPGQGADGYTF.

This clone was seen just once. This chain uses TRBV11-2 with TRBJ1-4; D is ambiguous. V was cut by 5 bases and J by 6 bases, with 13 bases left in between. The CDR3 runs 14 residues. Germline CDR1 SGHAT, CDR2 FQNNGV. Here the CDR3 reads CASSPGLVDEKLFF. In DNA, the CDR3 is TGTGCCAGCAGCCCGGGGTTGGTTGATGAAAAACTGTTTTTT.

V gene TRBV30 combines with J gene TRBJ1-1; weak D call: TRBD1 (6 bases). CDR1 and CDR2 from the germline V gene are GTSNPN and SVGIG (reference sequence). This CDR3 contains 12 residues. Trimming stripped 5 bases from V and 1 base from J, with 8 bases between. CDR3 amino acids: CAWQTGNTEAFF. The DNA for the CDR3 is TGTGCCTGGCAGACAGGGAACACTGAAGCTTTCTTT.